This T cell receptor beta chain was obtained from a study of identical twins. Per the germline V gene, CDR1 is LNHNV and CDR2 is YYDKDF (reference sequence). This CDR3 contains 13 residues. The V gene lost 0 bases and the J gene lost 6 bases, with 7 bases spanning the gap. Using its own MiXCR run on the 5' RACE reads, TCRdb lists one record per CDR3 protein. Here the sample spans hundreds of thousands of distinct CDR3 sequences, around an eighth being singletons. This clonotype has just a few counts. Its specificity is not known. Study observations and caveats: Fewer insertions marked abundant cord blood beta clonotypes; young adult naive trended weakly, memory not at all. Findings depended on cross-sectional statistics rather than tracking the same donors. For out-of-frame alpha sequences shared by twins, low generation probability was in excess.

This sample was shared with a second study, whose subject was yellow fever vaccine responses in identical twins.

The chain joins TRBV15 to TRBJ2-3; no clear D. This TCR derives from a woman younger than 35 in good health. The specimen was PBMCs. The CDR3 coding sequence is TGTGCCACCAGCAGAGATCCAAGGGATACGCAGTATTTT. It specifies CATSRDPRDTQYF.